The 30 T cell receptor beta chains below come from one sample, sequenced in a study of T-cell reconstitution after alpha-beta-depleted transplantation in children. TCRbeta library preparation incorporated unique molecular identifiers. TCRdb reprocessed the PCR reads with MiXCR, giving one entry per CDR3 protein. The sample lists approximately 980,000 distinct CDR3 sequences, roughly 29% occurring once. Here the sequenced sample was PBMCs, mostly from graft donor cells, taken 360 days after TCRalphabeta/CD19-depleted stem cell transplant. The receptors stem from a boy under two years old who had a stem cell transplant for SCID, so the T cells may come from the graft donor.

The CDR3 bases are TGCGCCAGCAGCCAAGATTTCGGCGGGACAGATACGCAGTATTTT. Translating gives CASSQDFGGTDTQYF. The chain uses TRBV4-3 and TRBJ2-3; possible D gene TRBD2, 5 bases. The germline gives CDR1 LGHNA, CDR2 YSLEER. Trimming removed 0 bases from V and 3 bases from J, with 10 bases in between. The CDR3 length is 15 residues.

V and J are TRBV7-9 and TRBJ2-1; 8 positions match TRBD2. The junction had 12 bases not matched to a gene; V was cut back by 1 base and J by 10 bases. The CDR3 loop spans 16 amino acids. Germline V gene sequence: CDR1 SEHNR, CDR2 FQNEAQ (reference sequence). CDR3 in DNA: TGTGCCAGCAGCTTAGAGGCGGGGGGACGTACTGGGGAGCAGTTCTTC. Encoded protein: CASSLEAGGRTGEQFF.

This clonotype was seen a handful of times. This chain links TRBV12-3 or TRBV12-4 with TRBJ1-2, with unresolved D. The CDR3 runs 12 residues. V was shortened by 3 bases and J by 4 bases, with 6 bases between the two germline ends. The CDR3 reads CASSLWVYGYTF. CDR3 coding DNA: TGTGCCAGCAGTTTGTGGGTCTATGGCTACACCTTC.

The CDR3 loop reads CASSYIGGWQYF. The DNA for the CDR3 is TGTGCCAGCAGTTACATCGGGGGATGGCAGTACTTC. The V call is TRBV6-2 or TRBV6-3, the J call TRBJ2-7, with D maybe TRBD2 (6 bases). V was cut by 2 bases and J by 9 bases, with 11 bases left in between. Germline V gene data show CDR1 as MNHEY and CDR2 as SVGEGT. The CDR3 spans 12 residues.

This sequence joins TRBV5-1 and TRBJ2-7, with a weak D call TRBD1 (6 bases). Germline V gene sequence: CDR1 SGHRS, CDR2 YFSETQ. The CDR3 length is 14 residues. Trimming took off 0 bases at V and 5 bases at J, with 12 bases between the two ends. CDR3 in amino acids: CASSLVVQGHEQYF. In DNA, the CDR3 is TGCGCCAGCAGCTTGGTAGTACAGGGACACGAGCAGTACTTC.

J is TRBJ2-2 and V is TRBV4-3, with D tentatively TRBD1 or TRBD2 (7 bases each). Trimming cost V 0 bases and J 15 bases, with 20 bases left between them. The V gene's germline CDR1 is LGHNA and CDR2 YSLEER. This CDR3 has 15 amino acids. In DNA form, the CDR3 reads TGCGCCAGCAGCCAAGATCTACCCAGGGGGGGGATGATGTTTTTT. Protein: CASSQDLPRGGMMFF.

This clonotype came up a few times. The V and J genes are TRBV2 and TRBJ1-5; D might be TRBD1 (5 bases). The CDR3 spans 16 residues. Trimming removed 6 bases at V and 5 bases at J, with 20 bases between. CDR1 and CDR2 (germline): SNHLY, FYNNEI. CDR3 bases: TGTGCCAGCAGCGGTCCGCAGGGATACGACCATCAGCCCCAGCATTTT. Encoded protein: CASSGPQGYDHQPQHF.

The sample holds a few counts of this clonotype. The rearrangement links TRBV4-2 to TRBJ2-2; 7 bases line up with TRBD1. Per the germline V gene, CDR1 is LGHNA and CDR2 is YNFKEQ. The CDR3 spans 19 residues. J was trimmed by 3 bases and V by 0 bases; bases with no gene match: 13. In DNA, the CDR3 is TGTGCCAGCAGCCAAGATCGGCCATACAGGGGAAGGGACACCGGGGAGCTGTTTTTT. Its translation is CASSQDRPYRGRDTGELFF.

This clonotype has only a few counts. CDR3 residues: CASSVRGPDTGELFF. The CDR3 bases are TGTGCCAGCAGCGTCAGGGGGCCGGACACCGGGGAGCTGTTTTTT. The chain is built from TRBV9 and TRBJ2-2, with 8 bases matching TRBD1. CDR3 length: 15 amino acids. Trimming cost V 2 bases and J 3 bases; bases outside gene matches: 3. Germline CDR1 reads SGDLS; CDR2 reads YYNGEE.

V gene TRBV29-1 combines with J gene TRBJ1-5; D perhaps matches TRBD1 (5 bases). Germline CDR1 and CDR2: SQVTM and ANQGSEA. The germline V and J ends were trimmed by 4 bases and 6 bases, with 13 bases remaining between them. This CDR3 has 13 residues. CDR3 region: CSVGGPGGQPQHF. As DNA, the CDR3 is TGCAGCGTTGGGGGACCGGGGGGTCAGCCCCAGCATTTT.

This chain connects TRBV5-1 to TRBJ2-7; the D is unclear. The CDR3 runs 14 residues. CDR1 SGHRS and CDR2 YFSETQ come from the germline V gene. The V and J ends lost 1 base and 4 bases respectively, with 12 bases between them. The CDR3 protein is CASSLTRVGYEQYF. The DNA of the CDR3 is TGCGCCAGCAGCTTGACGAGAGTGGGGTACGAGCAGTACTTC.

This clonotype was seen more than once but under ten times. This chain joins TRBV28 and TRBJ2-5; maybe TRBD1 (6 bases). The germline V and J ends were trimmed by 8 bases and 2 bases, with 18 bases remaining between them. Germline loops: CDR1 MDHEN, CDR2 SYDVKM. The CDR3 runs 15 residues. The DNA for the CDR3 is TGTGCCAGCGCCCTCAGGGACACCCTACAAGAGACCCAGTACTTC. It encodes CASALRDTLQETQYF.

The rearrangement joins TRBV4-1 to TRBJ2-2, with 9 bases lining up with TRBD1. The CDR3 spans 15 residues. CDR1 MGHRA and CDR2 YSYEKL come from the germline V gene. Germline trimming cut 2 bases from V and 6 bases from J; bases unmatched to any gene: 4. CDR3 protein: CASSQPRTGAGELFF. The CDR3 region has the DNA TGCGCCAGCAGCCAACCCCGGACAGGGGCCGGGGAGCTGTTTTTT.

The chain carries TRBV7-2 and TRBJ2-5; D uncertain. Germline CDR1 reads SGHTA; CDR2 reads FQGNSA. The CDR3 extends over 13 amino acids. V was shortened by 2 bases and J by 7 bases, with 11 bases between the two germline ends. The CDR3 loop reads CASSLSLIGTQYF. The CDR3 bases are TGTGCCAGCAGCTTAAGCCTAATAGGGACCCAGTACTTC.

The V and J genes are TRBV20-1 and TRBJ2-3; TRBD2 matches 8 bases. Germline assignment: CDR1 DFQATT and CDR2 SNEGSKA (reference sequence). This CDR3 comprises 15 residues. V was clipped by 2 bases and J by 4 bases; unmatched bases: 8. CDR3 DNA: TGCAGTGCTAGAAAGGGACTAGTGGGTGCAGATACGCAGTATTTT. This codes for CSARKGLVGADTQYF.

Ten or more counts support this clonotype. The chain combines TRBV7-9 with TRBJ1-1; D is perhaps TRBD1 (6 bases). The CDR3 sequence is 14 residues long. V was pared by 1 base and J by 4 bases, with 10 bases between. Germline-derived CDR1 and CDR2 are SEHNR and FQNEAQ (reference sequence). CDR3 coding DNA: TGTGCCAGCAGCTTAGGGCAGGGGACCACTGAAGCTTTCTTT. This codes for CASSLGQGTTEAFF.

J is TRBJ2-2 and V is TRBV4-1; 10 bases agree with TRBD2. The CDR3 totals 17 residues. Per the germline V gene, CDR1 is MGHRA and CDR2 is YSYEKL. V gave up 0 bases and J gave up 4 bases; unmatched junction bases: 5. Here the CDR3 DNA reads TGCGCCAGCAGCCAAGACCCGGGACTAGCGATCACCGGGGAGCTGTTTTTT. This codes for CASSQDPGLAITGELFF.

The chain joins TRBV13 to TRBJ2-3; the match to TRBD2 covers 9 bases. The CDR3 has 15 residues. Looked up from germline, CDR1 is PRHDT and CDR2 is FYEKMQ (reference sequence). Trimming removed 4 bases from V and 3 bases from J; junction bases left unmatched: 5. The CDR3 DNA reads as TGTGCCAGCAGCTCACCGGGACTAGCAACAGATACGCAGTATTTT. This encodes CASSSPGLATDTQYF.

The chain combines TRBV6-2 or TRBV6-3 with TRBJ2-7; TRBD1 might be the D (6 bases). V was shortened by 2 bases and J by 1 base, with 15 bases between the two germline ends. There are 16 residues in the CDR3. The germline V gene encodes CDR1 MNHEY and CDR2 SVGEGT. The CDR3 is CASSYPRDRYSYEQYF. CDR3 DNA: TGTGCCAGCAGTTACCCCCGAGACAGGTATTCCTACGAGCAGTACTTC.

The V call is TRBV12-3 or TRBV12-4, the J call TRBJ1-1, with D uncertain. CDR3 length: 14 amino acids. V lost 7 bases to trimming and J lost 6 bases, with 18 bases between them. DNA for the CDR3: TGTGCCAGCACCTTCGGGCCCAGGAAGGCTGAAGCTTTCTTT. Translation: CASTFGPRKAEAFF.

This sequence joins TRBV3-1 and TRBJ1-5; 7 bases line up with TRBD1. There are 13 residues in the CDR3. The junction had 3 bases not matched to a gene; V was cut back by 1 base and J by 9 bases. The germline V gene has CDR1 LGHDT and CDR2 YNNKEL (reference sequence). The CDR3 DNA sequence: TGTGCCAGCAGCCAAGGACAGGGTGTGCCCCAGCATTTT. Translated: CASSQGQGVPQHF.

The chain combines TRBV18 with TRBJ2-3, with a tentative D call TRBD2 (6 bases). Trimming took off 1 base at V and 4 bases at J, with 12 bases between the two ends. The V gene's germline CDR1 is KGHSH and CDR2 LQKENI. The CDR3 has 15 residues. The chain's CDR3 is CASSPQGRNADTQYF. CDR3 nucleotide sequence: TGTGCCAGCTCACCACAGGGGAGGAACGCAGATACGCAGTATTTT.

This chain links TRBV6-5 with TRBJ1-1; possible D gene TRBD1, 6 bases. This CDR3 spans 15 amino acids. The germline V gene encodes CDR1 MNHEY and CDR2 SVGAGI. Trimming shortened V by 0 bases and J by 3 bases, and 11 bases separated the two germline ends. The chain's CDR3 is CASSYSRGGHTEAFF. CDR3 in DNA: TGTGCCAGCAGTTACTCGCGAGGGGGTCACACTGAAGCTTTCTTT.

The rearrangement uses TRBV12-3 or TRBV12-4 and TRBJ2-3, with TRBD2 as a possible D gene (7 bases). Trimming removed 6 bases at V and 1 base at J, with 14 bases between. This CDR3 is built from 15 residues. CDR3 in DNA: TGTGCCAGCAGCCTACGGGGGGCCCGCACAGATACGCAGTATTTT. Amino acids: CASSLRGARTDTQYF.

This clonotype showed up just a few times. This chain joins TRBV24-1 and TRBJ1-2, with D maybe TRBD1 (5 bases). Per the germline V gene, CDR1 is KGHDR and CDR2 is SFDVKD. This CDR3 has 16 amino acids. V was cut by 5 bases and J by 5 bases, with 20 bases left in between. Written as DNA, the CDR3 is TGTGCCACCAGTGCTGCCGACACACCGCGGGGGTATGGCTACACCTTC. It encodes CATSAADTPRGYGYTF.

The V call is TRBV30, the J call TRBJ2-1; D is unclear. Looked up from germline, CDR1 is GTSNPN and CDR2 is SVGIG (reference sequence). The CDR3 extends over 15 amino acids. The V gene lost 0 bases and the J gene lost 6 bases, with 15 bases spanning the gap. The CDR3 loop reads CAWSVVPTAPNEQFF. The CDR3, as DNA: TGTGCCTGGAGTGTAGTCCCAACCGCCCCCAATGAGCAGTTCTTC.

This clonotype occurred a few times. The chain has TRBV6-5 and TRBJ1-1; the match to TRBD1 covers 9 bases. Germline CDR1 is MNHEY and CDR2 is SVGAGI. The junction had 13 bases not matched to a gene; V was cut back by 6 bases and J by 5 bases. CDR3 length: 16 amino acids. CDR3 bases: TGTGCCAGCAGGCGCTCGGGACAGGGCCGAAGAACTGAAGCTTTCTTT. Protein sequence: CASRRSGQGRRTEAFF.

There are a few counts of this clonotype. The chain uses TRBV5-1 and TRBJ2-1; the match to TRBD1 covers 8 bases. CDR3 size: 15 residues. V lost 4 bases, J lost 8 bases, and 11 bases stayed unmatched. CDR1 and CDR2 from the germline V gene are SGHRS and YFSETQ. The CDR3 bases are TGCGCCAGCAGCCCAAGACAGGGGCCGGTGGATGAGCAGTTCTTC. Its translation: CASSPRQGPVDEQFF. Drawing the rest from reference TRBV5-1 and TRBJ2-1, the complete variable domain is KAGVTQTPRYLIKTRGQQVTLSCSPISGHRSVSWYQQTPGQGLQFLFEYFSETQRNKGNFPGRFSGRQFSNSRSEMNVSTLELGDSALYLCASSPRQGPVDEQFFGPGTRLTVL.

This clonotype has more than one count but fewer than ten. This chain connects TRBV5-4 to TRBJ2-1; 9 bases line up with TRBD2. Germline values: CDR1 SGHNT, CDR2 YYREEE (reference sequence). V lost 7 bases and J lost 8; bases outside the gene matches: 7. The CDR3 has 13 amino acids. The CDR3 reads CASGAGGLDEQFF. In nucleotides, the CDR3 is TGTGCCAGCGGAGCGGGGGGTTTAGATGAGCAGTTCTTC.

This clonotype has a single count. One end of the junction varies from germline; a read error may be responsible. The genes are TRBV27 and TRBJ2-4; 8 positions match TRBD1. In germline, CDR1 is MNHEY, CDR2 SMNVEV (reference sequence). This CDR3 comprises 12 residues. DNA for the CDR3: TGTGCCAGCAGTTTATCGGGGGACAGGTGGCACTTC. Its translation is CASSLSGDRWHF.